A selection of T cell receptor beta chains follows, all from one sample in a study of T cells expressing NK-cell markers. Reanalyzing the 5' RACE reads, TCRdb keeps one entry per CDR3 protein, without DNA. Reported are 450,000 to 600,000 distinct CDR3 sequences; the ten largest clones contain 3% to 4.5%. Sequenced material: blood T cells: a sorted CD56 or NKG2C T cell subset, CD4+ or CD8+ T cells, or bulk PBMC T cells (not recorded which). These receptors were taken from a young man in good health. Each CDR3 is given with its conserved first and last residue.

v_gene: TRBV7-8; j_gene: TRBJ2-7; CDR3aa: CASSRGTRAYEQYF
v_gene: TRBV12-3/TRBV12-4; j_gene: TRBJ2-5; CDR3aa: CASSPAEGAQETQYF
v_gene: TRBV12-3/TRBV12-4; j_gene: TRBJ2-5; CDR3aa: CASSFLEGAKTQYF
v_gene: TRBV5-1; j_gene: TRBJ2-1; CDR3aa: CASSLELGYNEQFF
v_gene: TRBV10-2; j_gene: TRBJ2-1; CDR3aa: CASSGGTSYYNEQFF
v_gene: TRBV3-1; j_gene: TRBJ2-7; CDR3aa: CASSQVLAGAYEQYF
v_gene: TRBV20-1; j_gene: TRBJ2-1; CDR3aa: CSASHWTDGYNEQFF
v_gene: TRBV24-1; j_gene: TRBJ2-1; CDR3aa: CATSASGRASYNEQFF
v_gene: TRBV12-3/TRBV12-4; j_gene: TRBJ2-7; CDR3aa: CASSFSGEQYF
v_gene: TRBV4-1; j_gene: TRBJ2-1; CDR3aa: CASLGHRDDEQFF
v_gene: TRBV15; j_gene: TRBJ2-1; CDR3aa: CATSEPGTLNREQFF
v_gene: TRBV4-3; j_gene: TRBJ1-1; CDR3aa: CASSQKGGGTEAFF
v_gene: TRBV4-3; j_gene: TRBJ2-2; CDR3aa: CASSPAGGFVGELFF
v_gene: TRBV5-1; j_gene: TRBJ2-3; CDR3aa: CASSLGVVSTDTQYF
v_gene: TRBV5-1; j_gene: TRBJ2-1; CDR3aa: CASSRAGEQFF
v_gene: TRBV6-6; j_gene: TRBJ1-2; CDR3aa: CASSYVDNYGYTF